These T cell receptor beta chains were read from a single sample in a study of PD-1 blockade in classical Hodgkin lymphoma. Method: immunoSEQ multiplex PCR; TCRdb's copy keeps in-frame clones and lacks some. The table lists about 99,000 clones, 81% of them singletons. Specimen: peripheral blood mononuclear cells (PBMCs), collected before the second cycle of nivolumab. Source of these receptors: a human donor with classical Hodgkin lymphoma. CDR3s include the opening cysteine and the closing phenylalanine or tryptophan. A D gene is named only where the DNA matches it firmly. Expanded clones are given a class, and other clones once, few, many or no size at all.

CSAPGRHEQYF,.,TRBJ2-7,TRBV20-1,.
CASSWDRGNEQYF,.,TRBJ2-7,TRBV5-6,TRBD1
CASSESTEVYEQYF,few,TRBJ2-7,TRBV6-1,.
CASSLYPNQETQYF,.,TRBJ2-5,TRBV7-2,.
CASSGWTSGSAADTQYF,few,TRBJ2-3,TRBV6-1,TRBD2
CASSLTGSYNEQFF,once,TRBJ2-1,TRBV5-1,.
CASSKGGLSYEQYF,few,TRBJ2-7,TRBV21-1,.
CASSLAGTKWYF,.,TRBJ2-3,TRBV2,.
CASRQQGNTDTQYF,once,TRBJ2-3,TRBV28,TRBD1
CASSVQLAGEAGEQYF,.,TRBJ2-7,TRBV5-1,TRBD2
CASTLGPGGQPQHF,.,TRBJ1-5,TRBV6-1,.
CASSLVGGTEAFF,.,TRBJ1-1,TRBV11-2,.
CASVAWGRITGELFF,few,TRBJ2-2,TRBV28,.
CASSQGHSGANVLTF,.,TRBJ2-6,TRBV5-1,.
CASSQDIGGKKSGQRPDF,.,TRBJ2-6,TRBV6-1,.
CASSAAGRSSYEQYF,once,TRBJ2-7,TRBV18,.
CASSQRTGDTGELFF,.,TRBJ2-2,TRBV4-1,TRBD1
CASSQIEASSYNEQFF,.,TRBJ2-1,TRBV21-1,.
CASSFQGDQETQYF,.,TRBJ2-5,TRBV5-1,TRBD1
CASSLAGQGGQNEQFF,.,TRBJ2-1,TRBV7-2,TRBD1
CATSNNGNQPQHF,.,TRBJ1-5,TRBV15,.
CASSLYSDYEQYF,.,.,TRBV11-3,.
CAWSATTSDNEQFF,once,TRBJ2-1,TRBV30,TRBD2
CAWKGASGGYEQYF,.,TRBJ2-7,TRBV30,TRBD2
CASSPSAGGDTGELFF,.,TRBJ2-2,TRBV5-4,TRBD2
CASSFPGQGRIGYTF,.,TRBJ1-2,TRBV28,TRBD1
CSVEGLATDTQYF,once,TRBJ2-3,TRBV29-1,TRBD2
CASSPGLADSGEQFF,.,TRBJ2-1,TRBV11-3,TRBD2
CSVWGQGIDEQYF,few,TRBJ2-7,TRBV29-1,TRBD1
CASVGYTEAFF,.,TRBJ1-1,TRBV19,.
CSVHPSSGNTIYF,.,TRBJ1-3,TRBV29-1,.
CASSTLPGGPVYGYTF,.,TRBJ1-2,TRBV19,TRBD1
CASSARQGRYGYTF,once,TRBJ1-2,TRBV6-1,TRBD1
CASSYRGGSYEQYF,.,TRBJ2-7,TRBV6-5,.
CASSYGQGNQPQHF,.,TRBJ1-5,TRBV27,TRBD1
CASSFIPDQPQHF,.,TRBJ1-5,TRBV5-1,.
CSATAGGEDTQYF,once,TRBJ2-3,TRBV29-1,.
CAISEGPLGDEQFF,few,TRBJ2-1,TRBV10-3,.
CASSQGYPGGGTEAFF,.,TRBJ1-1,TRBV14,TRBD1
CASSLYGGRETQYF,.,TRBJ2-5,TRBV5-6,.
CASSLGMAEAFF,few,TRBJ1-1,TRBV7-8,.
CASSFLAGEGDTQYF,.,TRBJ2-3,TRBV7-9,TRBD2
CASERTSGSYEQYF,.,TRBJ2-7,TRBV6-6,TRBD2
CASNAGQGGTEAFF,.,TRBJ1-1,TRBV5-1,TRBD1
CATQVGSSTGELFF,.,TRBJ2-2,TRBV6-6,.
CASSVGLADPSYEQYF,.,TRBJ2-7,TRBV9,TRBD2
CASSSLRLDRDPGNTIYF,.,TRBJ1-3,TRBV5-6,TRBD1
CASNGDRDNEQFF,.,TRBJ2-1,TRBV21-1,.
CASSSYPSGLDTQYF,.,TRBJ2-3,TRBV7-2,.
CASSLGGNGVGYTF,few,TRBJ1-2,TRBV7-2,.
CASNRQFYGYTF,.,TRBJ1-2,TRBV5-8,.
CAISRTGGYTEAFF,.,TRBJ1-1,TRBV10-3,TRBD1
CASSARDSYNEQFF,many,TRBJ2-1,TRBV9,.
CASSELAGGVDTQYF,.,TRBJ2-3,TRBV5-1,TRBD2